Below are 13 T cell receptor beta chains sequenced from a single sample in a study of blood T cells in healthy people across ages. With a J-beta primer mix and a sample-barcoded 5' primer, a second PCR ran about 7 to 12 cycles. MiXCR was run by TCRdb on the 5' RACE reads, yielding one entry per CDR3 protein. The sample holds hundreds of thousands of distinct CDR3 sequences, about 42% seen once. Sample: blood. These receptors all stem from a woman in her sixties or seventies in good health.

The rearrangement uses TRBV29-1 and TRBJ2-5; no firm D call. Trimming took 3 bases from V and 2 from J, leaving 7 bases between them. CDR3 size: 12 residues. Germline V gene lookup returns CDR1 SQVTM and CDR2 ANQGSEA. CDR3 DNA sequence: TGCAGCGTTGAGGCATTACAAGAGACCCAGTACTTC. Protein: CSVEALQETQYF.

This clonotype was seen ten or more times. The rearrangement uses TRBV5-1 and TRBJ2-7; 9 bases agree with TRBD1. V gave up 4 bases and J gave up 2 bases; unmatched junction bases: 7. There are 15 residues in the CDR3. Germline values: CDR1 SGHRS, CDR2 YFSETQ. CDR3 coding DNA: TGCGCCAGCAGCAACCCGGGACAGGGTACCTACGAGCAGTACTTC. Its protein product is CASSNPGQGTYEQYF. Full variable domain (outside the CDR3, taken from reference TRBV5-1 and TRBJ2-7): KAGVTQTPRYLIKTRGQQVTLSCSPISGHRSVSWYQQTPGQGLQFLFEYFSETQRNKGNFPGRFSGRQFSNSRSEMNVSTLELGDSALYLCASSNPGQGTYEQYFGPGTRLTVT.

A few counts support this clonotype. This chain uses TRBV4-2 with TRBJ2-2; 7 bases are a match to TRBD2. The length of the CDR3 is 17 residues. V shed 2 bases and J 0 bases; nucleotides not matched to a gene: 6. CDR1 and CDR2 (germline): LGHNA, YNFKEQ. CDR3 sequence reads: CASSQSGGPANTGELFF. CDR3 bases: TGTGCCAGCAGCCAATCGGGGGGACCCGCGAACACCGGGGAGCTGTTTTTT.

This clonotype was observed a handful of times. The V gene is TRBV6-2 or TRBV6-3, the J gene TRBJ2-1; D is uncertain. V was shortened by 6 bases and J by 4 bases, with 10 bases between the two germline ends. Germline CDR1 reads MNHEY; CDR2 reads SVGEGT. The CDR3 contains 13 residues. The CDR3 here is CASRAQGYNEQFF. The DNA of the CDR3 is TGTGCCAGCAGGGCCCAAGGATACAATGAGCAGTTCTTC.

This clonotype was counted ten times or more. The rearrangement links TRBV19 to TRBJ2-7; D call uncertain. Germline CDR1 LNHDA, CDR2 SQIVND (reference sequence). This CDR3 is 14 amino acids long. Trimming left V 3 bases short and J 1 base short, with 10 bases between. The CDR3 DNA sequence: TGTGCCAGTAGTATTGGGCACGGATCCTACGAGCAGTACTTC. It yields the protein CASSIGHGSYEQYF.

Note on this clonotype: A read error may be the cause here, since a much bigger clone is one base away. This sequence joins TRBV4-1 and TRBJ2-1, with D possibly matching TRBD2 (5 bases). The J call may not be correct, given that the DNA end is closer to TRBJ2-7. CDR3 size: 14 residues. Germline V gene lookup returns CDR1 MGHRA and CDR2 YSYEKL. The CDR3 sequence: CASSLHLAYNEQYF. The CDR3 DNA reads as TGCGCCAGCAGCCTTCATTTAGCGTACAATGAGCAGTACTTC.

This clonotype was seen a handful of times. The CDR3 protein is CASSLRIQRGVYSPTYQETQYF. The CDR3, as DNA: TGTGCCAGCAGTTTAAGGATCCAGCGGGGGGTTTACTCCCCAACCTACCAAGAGACCCAGTACTTC. This sequence joins TRBV27 and TRBJ2-5, with 9 bases matching TRBD2. CDR1 MNHEY and CDR2 SMNVEV come from the germline V gene (reference sequence). The ends lost 2 bases at V and 0 bases at J; junction bases unmatched: 22. The CDR3 contains 22 residues.

The V and J genes are TRBV12-3 or TRBV12-4 and TRBJ2-5, with TRBD2 identical over 15 bases. Unmatched junction bases numbered 7, after V lost 6 bases and J lost 2 bases. The CDR3 runs 17 residues. This CDR3 is CASSPGLAGGLQETQYF. CDR3 in DNA: TGTGCCAGCAGCCCGGGACTAGCGGGGGGCTTACAAGAGACCCAGTACTTC.

This clonotype was detected a few times. J is TRBJ2-3 and V is TRBV10-3; 7 nucleotides line up with TRBD2. V gave up 7 bases and J gave up 3 bases; unmatched junction bases: 13. From germline, CDR1 is ENHRY and CDR2 SYGVKD. The CDR3 spans 16 residues. The CDR3 bases are TGTGCCATCACATCTAGTAGGGCGGGAGAGACAGATACGCAGTATTTT. This translates into CAITSSRAGETDTQYF.

This chain joins TRBV4-2 and TRBJ2-5; the D gene is possibly TRBD2 (6 bases). V was pared by 4 bases and J by 2 bases, with 17 bases between. CDR1 is LGHNA, CDR2 YNFKEQ, per germline. The length of the CDR3 is 16 residues. The CDR3 protein is CASSRPGGGNQETQYF. CDR3 DNA: TGTGCCAGCAGCCGCCCGGGTGGCGGGAATCAAGAGACCCAGTACTTC.

This clonotype was picked up one time. The junction shows a germline mismatch at one end, possibly a read error. The chain carries TRBV9 and TRBJ2-1; TRBD1 might be the D (5 bases). Germline CDR1 is SGDLS and CDR2 is YYNGEE. The CDR3 extends over 15 amino acids. The CDR3 DNA follows: TGTGCCGGCAGCGTAGGGTCAGGGCTCTACAATGAGCAGTTCTTC. This gives the protein CAGSVGSGLYNEQFF.

This CDR3 is CAISEISGSTTHEQFF. In nucleotides, the CDR3 is TGTGCCATCAGTGAAATCAGCGGGTCGACGACCCATGAGCAGTTCTTC. The chain combines TRBV10-3 with TRBJ2-1, with D possibly TRBD2 on 6 matching bases. Trimming removed 3 bases from V and 8 bases from J, with 20 bases in between. Germline V gene data show CDR1 as ENHRY and CDR2 as SYGVKD. CDR3 size: 16 residues.

This clonotype was observed once. This may be a read error, as it is one base from a much larger clone. The CDR3 ends on some other residue instead of the conserved phenylalanine or tryptophan, so this is likely a read error. This chain connects TRBV6-2 or TRBV6-3 to TRBJ2-1, with 11 bases that match TRBD2. CDR3 size: 16 residues. CDR1 is MNHEY and CDR2 is SVGEGT in the germline V gene. With V trimmed by 7 bases and J by 6 bases, 11 bases remained unmatched. This chain's CDR3 is CASTTPSGRWSNEQFL. CDR3 coding DNA: TGTGCCAGCACCACACCTAGCGGGAGGTGGAGCAATGAGCAGTTCTTA.